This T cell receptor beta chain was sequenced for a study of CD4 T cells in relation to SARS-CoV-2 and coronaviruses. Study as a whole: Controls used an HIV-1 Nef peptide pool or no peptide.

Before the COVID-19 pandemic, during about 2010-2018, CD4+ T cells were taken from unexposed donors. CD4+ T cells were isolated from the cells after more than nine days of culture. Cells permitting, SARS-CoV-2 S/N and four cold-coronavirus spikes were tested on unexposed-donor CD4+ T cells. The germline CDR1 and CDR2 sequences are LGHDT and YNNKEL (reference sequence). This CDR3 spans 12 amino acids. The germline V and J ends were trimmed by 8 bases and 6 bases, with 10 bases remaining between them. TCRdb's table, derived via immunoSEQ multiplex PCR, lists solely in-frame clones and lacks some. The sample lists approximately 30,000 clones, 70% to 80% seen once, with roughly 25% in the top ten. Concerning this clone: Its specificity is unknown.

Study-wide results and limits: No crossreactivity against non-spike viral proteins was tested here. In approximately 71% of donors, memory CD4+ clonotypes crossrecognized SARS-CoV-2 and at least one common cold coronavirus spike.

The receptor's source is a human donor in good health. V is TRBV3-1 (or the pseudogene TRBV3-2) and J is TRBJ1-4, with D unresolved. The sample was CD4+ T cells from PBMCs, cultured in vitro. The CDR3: CASLGTDEKLFF. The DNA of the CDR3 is TGTGCCAGCTTAGGAACCGATGAAAAACTGTTTTTT.